A single sample gave rise to the 8 T cell receptor beta chains below, sequenced in a study of glioma-infiltrating T cells after dendritic cell vaccination. Time point noted: after dendritic cell vaccination, including at tumor progression/relapse. This table comes from immunoSEQ multiplex PCR, and its TCRdb copy is limited to in-frame clones, with some not included. Found here are tens of thousands of clones, around 87% of them singletons; the top ten hold around 2.1%. The material was blood, obtained after dendritic cell vaccination. The receptors shown here come from a human donor with glioblastoma.

The chain is built from TRBV5-1 and TRBJ2-7; possibly TRBD1 for D (7 bases). Per the germline V gene, CDR1 is SGHRS and CDR2 is YFSETQ. The CDR3 has 15 residues. V lost 2 bases and J 3 bases, leaving 15 bases between the germline ends. The CDR3 bases are TGCGCCAGCAGCTTAAGACAGGGAGCGGGCTACGAGCAGTACTTC. Translated, it gives CASSLRQGAGYEQYF.

The V and J genes are TRBV19 and TRBJ1-1; 9 bases are a match to TRBD1. Germline CDR1 reads LNHDA; CDR2 reads SQIVND (reference sequence). V trimming: 8 bases; J trimming: 11 bases; junction bases outside the gene matches: 12. The CDR3 contains 13 residues. The CDR3 loop reads CASSPTGTGWAFF. CDR3 in DNA: TGTGCCAGTTCGCCCACCGGGACAGGGTGGGCTTTCTTT.

The chain has TRBV5-1 and TRBJ2-1; TRBD2 matches at 13 bases. The CDR3 covers 15 residues. The V and J ends lost 3 bases and 6 bases, in that order; junction bases with no gene match: 3. The germline gives CDR1 SGHRS, CDR2 YFSETQ. CDR3 in DNA: TGCGCCAGCAGCTCCTGGACTAGCGGGAGCAATGAGCAGTTCTTC. This gives the protein CASSSWTSGSNEQFF.

The chain links TRBV2 to TRBJ1-2; TRBD1 matches 7 bases. After removal of 7 bases from V and 7 bases from J, the junction contained 18 bases not matched to a gene. CDR1 SNHLY and CDR2 FYNNEI come from the germline V gene. The CDR3 is 16 amino acids. The CDR3 DNA reads TGTGCCAGCACCGAGACGCCCCCCGACAGGGTGGGTGGCTACACCTTC. Amino acid sequence: CASTETPPDRVGGYTF.

The chain has TRBV5-1 and TRBJ2-1; 9 nucleotides agree with TRBD1. The CDR3 contains 17 residues. Germline lookup yields CDR1 SGHRS and CDR2 YFSETQ. V lost 0 bases to trimming and J lost 8 bases; unmatched junction nucleotides: 12. The CDR3 loop is CASSLATGQGKFHEQFF. CDR3 bases: TGCGCCAGCAGCTTGGCCACAGGACAGGGGAAATTTCATGAGCAGTTCTTC.

The CDR3 DNA reads as TGTGCCAGCAGCGAACCAGCGGGGGCGGACAATCAGCCCCAGCATTTT. It specifies CASSEPAGADNQPQHF. V and J are TRBV6-1 and TRBJ1-5, with D tentatively TRBD1 (6 bases). Germline V gene sequence: CDR1 MNHNS, CDR2 SASEGT. CDR3 size: 16 residues. Trimming took 6 bases from V and 3 from J, leaving 18 bases between them.

This clone was recorded at least ten times. The J gene is TRBJ2-2, the V gene TRBV6-4; TRBD2 agrees at 9 bases. After removal of 4 bases from V and 6 bases from J, the junction contained 6 bases not matched to a gene. Germline assignment: CDR1 MRHNA and CDR2 SNTAGT. The CDR3 is 15 amino acids. As DNA, the CDR3 is TGTGCCAGCAGTGTTAGCGGGAGTTCGGCCGGGGAGCTGTTTTTT. It is translated as CASSVSGSSAGELFF.

The gene calls are TRBV7-8 and TRBJ2-5; 7 bases line up with TRBD1. Germline V CDR1 and CDR2: SGHVS, FQNEAQ. CDR3 length equals 14 residues. V dropped 5 bases and J dropped 9; count of bases not matched to a gene: 12. CDR3 in DNA: TGTGCCAGCAGCCCCACCGGGACCCAGGGGGCCCAGTACTTC. It encodes CASSPTGTQGAQYF.